These 20 T cell receptor beta chains originate from one sample sequenced in a study of blood T cell repertoires in COVID-19. The protocol was immunoSEQ multiplex PCR, while the TCRdb copy is restricted to in-frame clones and leaves out a portion. The sample yields nearly 350,000 clones, 85% to 90% seen once. Sequencing was done on a sample of peripheral blood. These receptors all come from a woman aged 50 to 60 with COVID-19, enrolled during active disease.

The rearrangement joins TRBV6-6 to TRBJ2-1; 10 nucleotides agree with TRBD2. CDR3 length: 15 residues. CDR1 is MNHNY, CDR2 SVGAGI, per germline (reference sequence). V was clipped by 6 bases and J by 8 bases; unmatched bases: 10. The CDR3, as DNA: TGTGCCAGCAGGCCAGCTAGCGGGAGAGGCCATGAGCAGTTCTTC. This gives the protein CASRPASGRGHEQFF.

This rearrangement joins TRBV10-1 to TRBJ1-1; D gene ambiguous. With 7 bases removed from V and 3 bases from J, the gap between germline ends came to 12 bases. The CDR3 has 13 amino acids. Germline lookup yields CDR1 WNHNN and CDR2 SYGVQD (reference sequence). The CDR3 region has the DNA TGCGCCAGCACAATCAAGCCGGACACTGAAGCTTTCTTT. Encoded protein: CASTIKPDTEAFF.

This chain uses TRBV2 with TRBJ1-1, with D possibly matching TRBD1 (6 bases). CDR3 length: 14 amino acids. CDR1 is SNHLY and CDR2 is FYNNEI in the germline V gene. V lost 3 bases to trimming and J lost 11 bases, with 19 bases between them. CDR3 sequence (DNA): TGTGCCAGCAGTGAGGACAGTTCGAGGCCCCAGGCTTTCTTT. It translates to CASSEDSSRPQAFF. Drawing the rest from reference TRBV2 and TRBJ1-1, the complete variable domain is EPEVTQTPSHQVTQMGQEVILRCVPISNHLYFYWYRQILGQKVEFLVSFYNNEISEKSEIFDDQFSVERPDGSNFTLKIRSTKLEDSAMYFCASSEDSSRPQAFFGQGTRLTVV.

The chain is built from TRBV19 and TRBJ2-7; 9 bases fit TRBD1. The J segment lost 0 bases and the V segment lost 3 bases, leaving 12 bases of the junction unmatched. Per germline, CDR1 LNHDA and CDR2 SQIVND (reference sequence). There are 18 residues in the CDR3. This chain's CDR3 is CASSMGQGRSWASYEQYF. In DNA, the CDR3 is TGTGCCAGTAGTATGGGACAGGGCAGAAGTTGGGCCTCCTACGAGCAGTACTTC.

The J gene is TRBJ2-5, the V gene TRBV25-1, with TRBD1 matching over 8 bases. This CDR3 has 14 residues. The junction had 6 bases not matched to a gene; V was cut back by 4 bases and J by 5 bases. Germline lookup yields CDR1 MGHDK and CDR2 SYGVNS. As DNA, the CDR3 is TGTGCCAGCAGTGGAGGACAGGGTGGCGAGACCCAGTACTTC. It specifies CASSGGQGGETQYF.

In this sample, this clone turned up once. The chain employs TRBV27 and TRBJ2-3; possibly TRBD2 for D (5 bases). Trimming took 5 bases from V and 15 from J, leaving 15 bases between them. In germline, CDR1 is MNHEY, CDR2 SMNVEV (reference sequence). This CDR3 comprises 11 residues. CDR3 protein: CASSLRGPSYF. The DNA of the CDR3 is TGTGCCAGCAGTCTCCGGGGTCCCTCATATTTT.

J is TRBJ1-5 and V is TRBV2; TRBD1 aligns across 10 bases. With 6 bases clipped from V and 0 bases from J, the junction kept 14 bases outside the gene matches. The CDR3 extends over 19 amino acids. The germline gives CDR1 SNHLY, CDR2 FYNNEI. This chain's CDR3 is CASSYLTGTGDYSNQPQHF. The CDR3 bases are TGTGCCAGCAGCTACCTCACCGGGACAGGGGACTATAGCAATCAGCCCCAGCATTTT.

CDR3 in amino acids: CASSSRRNRRNTGELFF. For the CDR3, the DNA is TGTGCCAGTAGCTCCCGAAGGAACAGGAGGAACACCGGGGAGCTGTTTTTT. This chain joins TRBV19 and TRBJ2-2; tentative D call: TRBD1 (5 bases). V lost 6 bases, J lost 1 base, and 18 bases lay in between. This CDR3 is built from 17 residues. The germline V gene has CDR1 LNHDA and CDR2 SQIVND (reference sequence).

The V call is TRBV9, the J call TRBJ2-1; no clear D gene. The length of the CDR3 is 11 residues. Trimming shortened V by 0 bases and J by 9 bases, and 4 bases separated the two germline ends. CDR1 is SGDLS, CDR2 YYNGEE, per germline. Written as DNA, the CDR3 is TGTGCCAGCAGCGTAGGCGGTGAGCAGTTCTTC. Translating it yields CASSVGGEQFF. The entire variable domain, with the rest obtained from reference TRBV9 and TRBJ2-1, is as follows: DSGVTQTPKHLITATGQRVTLRCSPRSGDLSVYWYQQSLDQGLQFLIQYYNGEERAKGNILERFSAQQFPDLHSELNLSSLELGDSALYFCASSVGGEQFFGPGTRLTVL.

This chain joins TRBV18 and TRBJ2-1; TRBD2 matches 14 bases. Germline CDR1 KGHSH, CDR2 LQKENI. Losses at the gene ends were 3 bases for V and 7 bases for J; bases not matched to a gene: 2. This CDR3 spans 15 amino acids. The chain's CDR3 is CASSPGLAGENEQFF. The CDR3 DNA is TGTGCCAGCTCACCGGGACTAGCGGGAGAAAATGAGCAGTTCTTC.

The genes are TRBV10-3 and TRBJ2-3; 12 bases are shared with TRBD2. The ends lost 0 bases at V and 2 bases at J; junction bases unmatched: 6. Germline CDR1 is ENHRY and CDR2 is SYGVKD. This CDR3 is built from 18 residues. The CDR3 DNA reads as TGTGCCATCAGTGAGTCCCTAGCGGGAGGGCCCAACACAGATACGCAGTATTTT. This codes for CAISESLAGGPNTDTQYF.

V gene TRBV6-2 or TRBV6-3 combines with J gene TRBJ1-6; a possible D gene is TRBD1 (5 bases). CDR3 length equals 13 residues. V was clipped by 5 bases and J by 6 bases, with 8 bases between them. Per germline, CDR1 MNHEY and CDR2 SVGEGT. The CDR3 is CASSGQGNSPLHF. CDR3 DNA sequence: TGTGCCAGCAGTGGCCAGGGTAATTCACCCCTCCACTTT.

This clone was observed a handful of times. The chain has TRBV7-9 and TRBJ1-5; D is ambiguous. Between the trimmed V and J ends, which lost 2 bases and 5 bases, there was a span of 4 bases. Germline V lookup: CDR1 SEHNR, CDR2 FQNEAQ (reference sequence). The CDR3 totals 12 residues. CDR3: CASSLWHQPQHF. CDR3 in DNA: TGTGCCAGCAGCTTATGGCATCAGCCCCAGCATTTT.

This chain connects TRBV19 to TRBJ2-3, with D tentatively TRBD2 (6 bases). Germline-derived CDR1 and CDR2 are LNHDA and SQIVND (reference sequence). This CDR3 spans 16 amino acids. The germline V and J ends were trimmed by 3 bases and 0 bases, with 13 bases remaining between them. The CDR3 here is CASSIRDSPSTDTQYF. DNA for the CDR3: TGTGCCAGTAGTATCCGGGACTCCCCTAGCACAGATACGCAGTATTTT.

The chain couples TRBV6-2 or TRBV6-3 to TRBJ2-2; 9 bases are a match to TRBD2. Losses at the gene ends were 3 bases for V and 8 bases for J; bases not matched to a gene: 16. The CDR3 runs 18 residues. Germline-derived CDR1 and CDR2 are MNHEY and SVGEGT. CDR3 nucleotide sequence: TGTGCCAGCAGTTATCTCCCGGGTAGCGGGAGTTATACGGGGGAGCTGTTTTTT. Residues: CASSYLPGSGSYTGELFF.

This sequence joins TRBV5-6 and TRBJ2-4; unclear D gene. The ends were cut back, 0 bases at V and 5 bases at J, with 9 bases in the middle. Germline-derived CDR1 and CDR2 are SGHDT and YYEEEE. The CDR3 sequence is 14 residues long. The CDR3 DNA is TGTGCCAGCAGCTTGGTGGGCCGAGAAAACATTCAGTACTTC. This translates into CASSLVGRENIQYF.

The chain joins TRBV4-1 to TRBJ1-1; TRBD1 might be the D (6 bases). Germline CDR1 MGHRA, CDR2 YSYEKL. The CDR3 is 17 residues long. V dropped 4 bases and J dropped 0 bases, with 18 bases sitting between them. The CDR3 is CASSLTRGGRVNTEAFF. Here the CDR3 DNA reads TGCGCCAGCAGCCTTACTAGGGGGGGCCGGGTGAACACTGAAGCTTTCTTT.

The J gene is TRBJ1-1, the V gene TRBV9; no firm D call. CDR1 and CDR2 (germline): SGDLS, YYNGEE. The CDR3 spans 14 residues. V gave up 0 bases and J gave up 6 bases, with 12 bases separating them. CDR3 sequence (DNA): TGTGCCAGCAGCGTAGTCCCAGACTTGTCTGAAGCTTTCTTT. This encodes CASSVVPDLSEAFF.

The rearrangement uses TRBV5-1 and TRBJ2-1, with D unclear. Germline-derived CDR1 and CDR2 are SGHRS and YFSETQ. V lost 4 bases and J 5 bases, leaving 19 bases between the germline ends. CDR3 size: 16 residues. The CDR3 DNA follows: TGCGCCAGCAGCCCGAATATAGTTTTCACTAACAATGAGCAGTTCTTC. Translating gives CASSPNIVFTNNEQFF.

The rearrangement joins TRBV9 to TRBJ2-1; 7 nucleotides line up with TRBD1. After removal of 0 bases from V and 4 bases from J, the junction contained 1 base not matched to a gene. Germline assignment: CDR1 SGDLS and CDR2 YYNGEE. The CDR3 extends over 14 amino acids. This CDR3 is CASSVGDRYNEQFF. DNA for the CDR3: TGTGCCAGCAGCGTAGGGGACAGATACAATGAGCAGTTCTTC.